One and the same sample provided the 15 T cell receptor beta chains below, sequenced in a study of PD-1 blockade in classical Hodgkin lymphoma. Autologous stem cell transplantation was followed by relapse in every patient, and brentuximab vedotin exposure varied. The table came from immunoSEQ multiplex PCR; TCRdb's copy has only in-frame clones and leaves some out. This sample has 45,000 to 55,000 clones, with 73% found just once. Sequencing was performed on peripheral blood mononuclear cells (PBMCs), taken before the second cycle of nivolumab. The receptor source for this set is a human donor with classical Hodgkin lymphoma.

This chain uses TRBV6-5 with TRBJ1-1, with D hard to call. The CDR3 has 14 amino acids. Germline loops: CDR1 MNHEY, CDR2 SVGAGI. V lost 0 bases to trimming and J lost 5 bases, with 10 bases between them. Here the CDR3 DNA reads TGTGCCAGCAGTTACTCGATCACCTTGACTGAAGCTTTCTTT. As protein: CASSYSITLTEAFF.

This clone was observed a few times. The genes are TRBV19 and TRBJ2-7, with D perhaps assigned TRBD1 or TRBD2 (5 bases each). With 5 bases removed from V and 0 bases from J, the gap between germline ends came to 23 bases. This CDR3 spans 18 amino acids. Germline CDR1 and CDR2: LNHDA and SQIVND (reference sequence). DNA for the CDR3: TGTGCCAGTAGTTTAAGGGGAGCAACGGGTCTCGCCTCCTACGAGCAGTACTTC. Its protein product is CASSLRGATGLASYEQYF.

The rearrangement joins TRBV9 to TRBJ2-2; a possible D gene is TRBD2 (5 bases). This CDR3 is 17 amino acids long. Germline CDR1 SGDLS, CDR2 YYNGEE. Trimming removed 0 bases at V and 6 bases at J, with 18 bases between. The CDR3 DNA reads as TGTGCCAGCAGCGTAGCTACCGGGATTTTATACCCCGGGGAGCTGTTTTTT. Protein sequence: CASSVATGILYPGELFF.

This clone was observed a few times. This sequence joins TRBV5-1 and TRBJ2-7; tentatively, D is TRBD1 (5 bases). The V gene's germline CDR1 is SGHRS and CDR2 YFSETQ. V lost 0 bases and J lost 4, with 11 bases in between. The CDR3 has 14 residues. The CDR3 nucleotides read TGCGCCAGCAGCTTGGCCTTACAGGTTTACGAGCAGTACTTC. Its protein product is CASSLALQVYEQYF.

The genes are TRBV6-5 and TRBJ2-5, with a weak D call TRBD2 (5 bases). CDR3 size: 15 residues. Germline loops: CDR1 MNHEY, CDR2 SVGAGI. Trimming shortened V by 2 bases and J by 5 bases, and 15 bases separated the two germline ends. The CDR3 nucleotides read TGTGCCAGCAGTTACCTAGCTGATCCGCGGGAGACCCAGTACTTC. As protein: CASSYLADPRETQYF.

The genes are TRBV18 and TRBJ2-7, with D maybe TRBD2 (5 bases). V was trimmed by 2 bases and J by 2 bases, leaving 19 bases between them. The CDR3 loop spans 17 amino acids. The germline CDR1 and CDR2 sequences are KGHSH and LQKENI. The CDR3 coding sequence is TGTGCCAGCTCACCAGTCCCCATCGCCTCGGGGACCTACGAGCAGTACTTC. This sequence encodes CASSPVPIASGTYEQYF.

This clone has just one count. The rearrangement joins TRBV5-1 to TRBJ2-5; D uncertain. Germline CDR1 reads SGHRS; CDR2 reads YFSETQ. This CDR3 is 12 amino acids long. V was cut by 0 bases and J by 8 bases, with 8 bases left in between. In nucleotides, the CDR3 is TGCGCCAGCAGCTTGGAACCTGATACCCAGTACTTC. It translates to CASSLEPDTQYF.

The rearrangement joins TRBV18 to TRBJ2-3; weak D call: TRBD2 (6 bases). The ends were cut back, 2 bases at V and 8 bases at J, with 11 bases in the middle. Looked up from germline, CDR1 is KGHSH and CDR2 is LQKENI. CDR3 length: 13 amino acids. CDR3 residues: CASSPEGRSTQYF. The CDR3, as DNA: TGTGCCAGCTCACCAGAGGGGAGGAGTACGCAGTATTTT.

This clone was observed a handful of times. One end of the junction does not line up with germline, which may come from a read error. The chain links TRBV19 to TRBJ2-7, with 10 nucleotides matching TRBD2. The CDR3 runs 15 residues. Germline V gene data show CDR1 as LNHDA and CDR2 as SQIVND (reference sequence). The CDR3 spells CASSLEGTSEHEQYF. The CDR3 DNA follows: TGTGCCAGTAGTCTAGAGGGGACTAGCGAACACGAGCAGTACTTC.

The chain is built from TRBV11-2 and TRBJ2-3, with D unresolved. The CDR3 has 14 amino acids. Trimming took off 0 bases at V and 4 bases at J, with 8 bases between the two ends. Germline assignment: CDR1 SGHAT and CDR2 FQNNGV. The CDR3 here is CASSLDLLSDTQYF. For the CDR3, the DNA is TGTGCCAGCAGCTTAGACTTGTTGTCAGATACGCAGTATTTT.

This clone was detected once. CDR3 region: CATQGVHEQFF. CDR3 DNA sequence: TGTGCCACCCAGGGGGTCCATGAGCAGTTCTTC. The chain joins TRBV5-6 to TRBJ2-1; 7 bases agree with TRBD1. After removal of 9 bases from V and 8 bases from J, the junction contained 5 bases not matched to a gene. Germline CDR1 is SGHDT and CDR2 is YYEEEE. This CDR3 spans 11 amino acids.

The rearrangement joins TRBV5-8 to TRBJ2-7, with D perhaps TRBD1 (6 bases). The germline V and J ends were trimmed by 4 bases and 0 bases, with 14 bases remaining between them. This CDR3 has 15 residues. Germline V gene data show CDR1 as SGHTS and CDR2 as YDEGEE. The CDR3, as DNA: TGTGCCAGCAGCGCCAGGGGTCTCATCTCCTACGAGCAGTACTTC. Translated, it gives CASSARGLISYEQYF.

This clone appeared once. The chain couples TRBV5-1 to TRBJ1-2; 9 positions match TRBD1. The trim removed 4 bases at V and 2 bases at J, leaving 3 bases unmatched. The CDR3 totals 14 residues. Germline lookup yields CDR1 SGHRS and CDR2 YFSETQ. DNA of the CDR3: TGCGCCAGCAGCGGGGGACAGGGAAACTATGGCTACACCTTC. This gives the protein CASSGGQGNYGYTF.

This clone was counted once. The chain is built from TRBV27 and TRBJ1-2, with a tentative D call TRBD1 (6 bases). Germline V gene sequence: CDR1 MNHEY, CDR2 SMNVEV (reference sequence). The length of the CDR3 is 13 residues. Between the trimmed V and J ends, which lost 5 bases and 1 base, there was a span of 8 bases. The CDR3 region has the DNA TGTGCCAGCAGTGACAGGTTTAACTATGGCTACACCTTC. It specifies CASSDRFNYGYTF.

This chain links TRBV2 with TRBJ1-5, with a possible D match to TRBD1 (6 bases). The CDR3 is 13 amino acids. Per the germline V gene, CDR1 is SNHLY and CDR2 is FYNNEI. V lost 6 bases to trimming and J lost 7 bases, with 13 bases between them. The CDR3 here is CASSLTGFQPQHF. In DNA form, the CDR3 reads TGTGCCAGCAGCCTAACAGGGTTCCAGCCCCAGCATTTT.